This is a list of T cell receptor beta chains from one sample in a study of shared clonotypes between healthy human individuals. Profiled with immunoSEQ multiplex PCR; TCRdb holds only in-frame clones, not every one. The table shows more than 1,200,000 clones, with 98% to 99% occurring only once. Sequences were obtained from naive CD4+ T cells sorted from blood. The receptors here all came from a man aged 25-45 years in good health. CDR3s include the opening cysteine and the closing phenylalanine or tryptophan. The D gene is left open where the match is weak. Part of the rows lack a size; the others show once, few, many or a class for expanded clones.

v_call	d_call	clone_size	j_call	cdr3_nt	cdr3_aa
TRBV2	TRBD2	.	TRBJ2-7	TGTGCCAGCAGTGCTGCACGAGCGGGAGGGGTCTACGAGCAGTACTTC	CASSAARAGGVYEQYF
TRBV11-2	TRBD2	.	TRBJ2-1	TGTGCCAGCTCTTTAGCGGGAGCTCGTGGTGAGCAGTTCTTC	CASSLAGARGEQFF
TRBV2	TRBD2	.	TRBJ2-1	TGTGCCAGCAGTGGGGCTAGCGGGACTTACAATGAGCAGTTCTTC	CASSGASGTYNEQFF
TRBV15	.	.	TRBJ1-3	TGTGCCACCAGCAGAGCCGTTCAGGGAAACACCATATATTTT	CATSRAVQGNTIYF
TRBV10-3	.	.	TRBJ2-1	TGTGCCATCAGTGACCCAGGGCCCTCCTACAATGAGCAGTTCTTC	CAISDPGPSYNEQFF
TRBV5-1	TRBD2	.	TRBJ2-7	TGCGCCAGCAGCTTGGCGGCTAGCGGGCGCGAGCAGTACTTC	CASSLAASGREQYF
TRBV6-5	TRBD1	.	TRBJ2-7	TGTGCCAGCAGTTACCAGGACAGGGTGGACGAGCAGTACTTC	CASSYQDRVDEQYF
TRBV6-6	.	.	TRBJ2-1	TGTGCCAGCAGCACCCTGGCTCTAGCGCGACCACCCCTCTTC	CASSTLALARPPLF
TRBV27	TRBD2	.	TRBJ2-7	TGTGCCAGCAGTTTATCTACTAGCGGGAGGGTCTACGAGCAGTACTTC	CASSLSTSGRVYEQYF
TRBV30	TRBD2	.	TRBJ2-7	TGTGCCTGGGCCAGACGAAGGACTAGCGGGAGGGCATCCTCCTACGAGCAGTACTTC	CAWARRRTSGRASSYEQYF
TRBV11-2	.	once	TRBJ2-7	TGTGCCAGCAGAACACAGGGTTCGGCTAGCTCCCACGAGCAGTACTTC	CASRTQGSASSHEQYF
TRBV28	TRBD2	.	TRBJ2-1	TGTGCCAGCAGTTTAATTTCCACGGGCTGGGCTAGCGGGAGTAATGAGCAGTTCTTC	CASSLISTGWASGSNEQFF
TRBV21-1	.	.	TRBJ2-7	.	CASSPQVGGGNYEQYF
TRBV27	.	.	TRBJ2-2	TGTGCCAGCAGTTTACTAGGCCCCCACACCGGGGAGCTGTTTTTT	CASSLLGPHTGELFF
TRBV18	.	.	TRBJ2-5	TGTGCCAGCTCACCCCGCGGCCGTATGCAAGAGACCCAGTACTTC	CASSPRGRMQETQYF
TRBV7-9	.	.	TRBJ2-1	TGTGCCAGCAGCTCCGGGGGTGCGAATGAGCAGTTCTTC	CASSSGGANEQFF
TRBV10-2	.	.	TRBJ2-7	TGCGCCAGCAGTGAAGGATACGAGCAGTACTTC	CASSEGYEQYF
TRBV5-1	TRBD2	once	TRBJ2-1	TGCGCCTGTTCCGGGACTAGCGGGAGGTCGGGATACAATGAGCAGTTCTTC	CACSGTSGRSGYNEQFF
TRBV7-2	TRBD2	once	TRBJ2-3	TGTGCCAGCAGCCGACTAGCGGGAGTACCAGATACGCAGTATTTT	CASSRLAGVPDTQYF
TRBV7-2	.	.	TRBJ2-1	TGTGCCAGCAGTCCTACTAGCTCAGGCCCATACAATGAGCAGTTCTTC	CASSPTSSGPYNEQFF
TRBV11-3	.	.	TRBJ2-1	TGTGCCAGCAGCTCCTGGACACGTTCGGATGAGCAGTTCTTC	CASSSWTRSDEQFF
TRBV28	.	.	TRBJ2-7	.	CASSTSRTGDEQYF
TRBV30	.	.	TRBJ2-5	TGTGCCTGGAGACGGGGGGCGGTTTCGGAGACCCAGTACTTC	CAWRRGAVSETQYF
TRBV7-9	.	.	TRBJ1-2	TGTGCCAGCAGCGGGGGGCTTAACTATGGCTACACCTTC	CASSGGLNYGYTF
TRBV11-3	TRBD2	.	TRBJ2-1	TGTGCCAGCAGCCCCACTCGAAGCGGGAGGGATAATGAGCAGTTCTTC	CASSPTRSGRDNEQFF
TRBV18	TRBD1	.	TRBJ2-1	TGTGCCAGCTCACCAAAGACAGGGAACAATGAGCAGTTCTTC	CASSPKTGNNEQFF
TRBV5-4	.	.	TRBJ2-7	TGTGCCAGCAGCTTGGGAGGACGCTCCTACGAGCAGTACTTC	CASSLGGRSYEQYF
TRBV7-2	TRBD2	.	TRBJ2-1	TGTGCCAGCAGCCTAGCGGCGGCGTTATTAGCGGGGAACAATGAGCAGTTCTTC	CASSLAAALLAGNNEQFF
TRBV19	.	.	TRBJ2-5	TGTGCCAGTACTGGGACGGGCGGGACCCAGTACTTC	CASTGTGGTQYF